Below, 18 T cell receptor beta chains from the same sample are listed, as sequenced in a study of identical twins. From the 5' RACE reads, TCRdb called clonotypes with MiXCR, one entry per CDR3 protein. The sample comprises about 200,000 distinct CDR3 sequences, under 12% of which are singletons, and about 9.1% rests with the top ten. Input material: memory T cells sorted from blood. The receptors stem from a man aged 45 to 65 in good health.

This clonotype has ten or more counts. The chain uses TRBV7-2 and TRBJ2-1, with 7 nucleotides matching TRBD1. This CDR3 has 15 residues. The germline V gene has CDR1 SGHTA and CDR2 FQGNSA. Trimming took 5 bases from V and 4 from J; bases not matched to a gene: 8. The chain's CDR3 is CASSLRDSRYNEQFF. The DNA of the CDR3 is TGTGCCAGCAGCCTCCGGGACAGCCGGTACAATGAGCAGTTCTTC.

This chain connects TRBV18 to TRBJ2-1, with D perhaps TRBD2 (5 bases). V was shortened by 3 bases and J by 9 bases, with 12 bases between the two germline ends. The CDR3 length is 13 residues. Germline loops: CDR1 KGHSH, CDR2 LQKENI. CDR3 in DNA: TGTGCCAGCTCACCGCCGACTAAAGCTGAGCAGTTCTTC. Encoded protein: CASSPPTKAEQFF.

This clonotype was seen a few times. This rearrangement joins TRBV3-1 to TRBJ1-2; 7 nucleotides match TRBD1. The length of the CDR3 is 13 residues. V was clipped by 7 bases and J by 10 bases; unmatched bases: 12. Germline loops: CDR1 LGHDT, CDR2 YNNKEL (reference sequence). CDR3 coding DNA: TGTGCCAGCACCCCTTCTAGCAGGGGGAACTACACCTTC. Translating it yields CASTPSSRGNYTF.

This clonotype has ten or more counts. This sequence joins TRBV7-9 and TRBJ2-7, with TRBD1 identical over 7 bases. Germline V gene sequence: CDR1 SEHNR, CDR2 FQNEAQ (reference sequence). V was clipped by 1 base and J by 4 bases; unmatched bases: 7. There are 15 residues in the CDR3. CDR3 amino acids: CASSLEGTVAYEQYF. The CDR3 DNA sequence: TGTGCCAGCAGCTTAGAGGGGACAGTTGCTTACGAGCAGTACTTC.

The chain carries TRBV27 and TRBJ2-1; TRBD2 aligns across 7 bases. CDR1 and CDR2 (germline): MNHEY, SMNVEV (reference sequence). With V trimmed by 5 bases and J by 4 bases, 8 bases remained unmatched. The CDR3 is 15 amino acids. This chain's CDR3 is CASSGAGARYNEQFF. CDR3 DNA sequence: TGTGCCAGCAGTGGTGCGGGAGCGAGGTACAATGAGCAGTTCTTC.

This clonotype occurred a few times. This rearrangement joins TRBV7-2 to TRBJ2-1; D may be TRBD1 (6 bases). CDR1 and CDR2 from the germline V gene are SGHTA and FQGNSA. CDR3 length: 12 residues. The V and J ends lost 6 bases and 10 bases respectively, with 13 bases between them. The CDR3 DNA reads as TGTGCCAGCAGTAATCCGGACAGCGAGCAGTTCTTC. Translating gives CASSNPDSEQFF.

This clonotype was seen at least ten times. The J gene is TRBJ2-2, the V gene TRBV24-1, with D uncertain. Trimming removed 5 bases from V and 5 bases from J, with 5 bases in between. This CDR3 contains 12 residues. CDR1 is KGHDR, CDR2 SFDVKD, per germline. Here the CDR3 reads CATSGSTGELFF. The DNA of the CDR3 is TGTGCCACCAGTGGAAGTACCGGGGAGCTGTTTTTT.

The chain is built from TRBV6-5 and TRBJ2-5; 7 positions agree with TRBD2. Per the germline V gene, CDR1 is MNHEY and CDR2 is SVGAGI. The J segment lost 3 bases and the V segment lost 2 bases, leaving 3 bases of the junction unmatched. The CDR3 covers 14 residues. The CDR3 DNA sequence: TGTGCCAGCAGTTACGGGGCGGGGGAAGAGACCCAGTACTTC. Encoded protein: CASSYGAGEETQYF.

There are many counts of this clonotype. At one end the junction does not follow the germline gene, possibly because of a read error. The J gene is TRBJ1-1, the V gene TRBV20-1, with a possible D match to TRBD1 (5 bases). Germline V lookup: CDR1 DFQATT, CDR2 SNEGSKA (reference sequence). The length of the CDR3 is 14 residues. The CDR3 spells CSAGDSYVSTEAFF. In DNA form, the CDR3 reads TGCAGTGCTGGAGACAGCTACGTGAGCACTGAAGCTTTCTTT.

The table lists this clonotype with many counts. CDR3 coding DNA: TGTGCCAGCAGCCAAGGAGGGCGGGAGGAGACCCAGTACTTC. It codes for CASSQGGREETQYF. V usage is TRBV4-2 and J usage is TRBJ2-5, with TRBD2 matching over 7 bases. Germline V gene data show CDR1 as LGHNA and CDR2 as YNFKEQ. V trimming: 1 base; J trimming: 5 bases; junction bases outside the gene matches: 4. The CDR3 length is 14 residues.

The V call is TRBV5-1, the J call TRBJ2-7, with 10 bases identical to TRBD1. Germline V gene sequence: CDR1 SGHRS, CDR2 YFSETQ. The CDR3 is 16 residues long. The V gene end was trimmed by 4 bases and the J gene end by 6 bases; junction bases not matched to a gene: 13. The CDR3 nucleotides read TGCGCCAGCAGCCATTCCCTCCGACAGGGGGCGGGCGAGCAGTACTTC. Translated, it gives CASSHSLRQGAGEQYF. Using reference TRBV5-1 and TRBJ2-7 for the parts outside the CDR3, the full variable domain is KAGVTQTPRYLIKTRGQQVTLSCSPISGHRSVSWYQQTPGQGLQFLFEYFSETQRNKGNFPGRFSGRQFSNSRSEMNVSTLELGDSALYLCASSHSLRQGAGEQYFGPGTRLTVT.

The chain combines TRBV20-1 with TRBJ2-3; 8 bases align to TRBD1. Germline CDR1 and CDR2: DFQATT and SNEGSKA (reference sequence). This CDR3 has 14 residues. Losses at the gene ends were 3 bases for V and 2 bases for J; bases not matched to a gene: 4. DNA of the CDR3: TGCAGTGCTAGGGACAGGGTTCACACAGATACGCAGTATTTT. Protein product: CSARDRVHTDTQYF.

This clonotype was counted many times. V and J are TRBV6-1 and TRBJ2-3; weak D call: TRBD1 (5 bases). Trimming removed 7 bases from V and 1 base from J, with 12 bases in between. The germline V gene has CDR1 MNHNS and CDR2 SASEGT. This CDR3 is built from 14 residues. CDR3 in DNA: TGTGCCAGCATCCGAGACAGAGGCACAGATACGCAGTATTTT. This encodes CASIRDRGTDTQYF.

This clonotype was seen ten or more times. An end of the junction differs from the germline gene, which may be a read error. The chain recombines TRBV4-3 with TRBJ1-1; TRBD1 is a possible D gene (5 bases). CDR1 is LGHNA, CDR2 YSLEER, per germline. This CDR3 contains 18 residues. For the CDR3, the DNA is TGCGCCAGCAGCCAAGGTGTGGAGGCGGATTACAGGAGATTGTTTTTTGTCTTT. The encoded protein is CASSQGVEADYRRLFFVF.

This clonotype was found many times. This sequence joins TRBV20-1 and TRBJ2-5, with TRBD2 matching 7 bases. V lost 2 bases and J lost 2; bases outside the gene matches: 2. This CDR3 is 13 amino acids long. In germline, CDR1 is DFQATT, CDR2 SNEGSKA (reference sequence). CDR3 bases: TGCAGTGCTAGACTAGCGGAACAAGAGACCCAGTACTTC. Translation gives CSARLAEQETQYF.

The table lists this clonotype with a few counts. This chain joins TRBV12-3 or TRBV12-4 and TRBJ2-6; D unclear. The CDR3 spans 13 residues. The V end was cut by 3 bases, the J end by 2 bases, with 2 bases between. This CDR3 reads CASSFAGANVLTF. CDR3 in DNA: TGTGCCAGCAGTTTCGCTGGGGCCAACGTCCTGACTTTC.

V and J are TRBV27 and TRBJ1-1; possibly TRBD1 for D (6 bases). The CDR3 has 13 residues. Trimming shortened V by 0 bases and J by 8 bases, and 10 bases separated the two germline ends. The germline gives CDR1 MNHEY, CDR2 SMNVEV (reference sequence). CDR3 DNA: TGTGCCAGCAGTTTATCGAGGGGGAGAGAAGCTTTCTTT. It is translated as CASSLSRGREAFF.

The chain uses TRBV11-3 and TRBJ2-1; unclear D gene. Germline assignment: CDR1 SGHNT and CDR2 YENEEA. The CDR3 consists of 15 residues. Trimming cost V 3 bases and J 5 bases, with 14 bases left between them. The CDR3 is CASSLGIGLNNEQFF. The CDR3 DNA sequence: TGTGCCAGCAGCTTGGGGATTGGTCTGAACAATGAGCAGTTCTTC.